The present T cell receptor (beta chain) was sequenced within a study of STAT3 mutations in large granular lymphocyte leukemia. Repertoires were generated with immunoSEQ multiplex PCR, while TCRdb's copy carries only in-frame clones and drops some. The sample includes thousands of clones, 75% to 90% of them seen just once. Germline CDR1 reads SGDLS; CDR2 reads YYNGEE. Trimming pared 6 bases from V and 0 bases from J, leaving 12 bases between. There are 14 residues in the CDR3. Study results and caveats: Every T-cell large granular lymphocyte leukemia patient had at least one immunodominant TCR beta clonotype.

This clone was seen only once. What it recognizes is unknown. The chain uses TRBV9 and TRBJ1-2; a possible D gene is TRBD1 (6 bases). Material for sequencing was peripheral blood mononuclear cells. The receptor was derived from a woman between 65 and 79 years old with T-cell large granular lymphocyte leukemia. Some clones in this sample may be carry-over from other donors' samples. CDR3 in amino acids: CASMGGGTNYGYTF. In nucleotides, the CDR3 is TGTGCCAGCATGGGGGGCGGAACTAACTATGGCTACACCTTC.